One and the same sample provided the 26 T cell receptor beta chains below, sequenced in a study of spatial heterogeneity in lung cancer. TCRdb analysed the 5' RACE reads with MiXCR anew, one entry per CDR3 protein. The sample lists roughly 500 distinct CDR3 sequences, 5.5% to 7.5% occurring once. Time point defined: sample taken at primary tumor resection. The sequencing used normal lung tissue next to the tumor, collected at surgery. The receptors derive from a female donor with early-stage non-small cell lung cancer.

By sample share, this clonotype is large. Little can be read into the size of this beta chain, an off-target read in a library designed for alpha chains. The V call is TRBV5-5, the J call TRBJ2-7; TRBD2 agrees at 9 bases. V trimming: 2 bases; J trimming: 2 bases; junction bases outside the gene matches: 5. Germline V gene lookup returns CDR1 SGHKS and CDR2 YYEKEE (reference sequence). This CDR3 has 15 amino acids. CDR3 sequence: CASSFRLAGAYEQYF. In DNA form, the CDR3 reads TGTGCCAGCAGCTTCCGTTTAGCGGGGGCCTACGAGCAGTACTTC.

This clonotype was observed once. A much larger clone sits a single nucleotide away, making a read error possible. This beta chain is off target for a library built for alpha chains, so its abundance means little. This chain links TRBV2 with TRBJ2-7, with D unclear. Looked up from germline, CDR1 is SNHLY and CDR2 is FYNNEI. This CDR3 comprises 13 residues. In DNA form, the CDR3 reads TGTCCCAGCAGTATACCGCTCTCCTACGAGCAGTACTTC. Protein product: CPSSIPLSYEQYF.

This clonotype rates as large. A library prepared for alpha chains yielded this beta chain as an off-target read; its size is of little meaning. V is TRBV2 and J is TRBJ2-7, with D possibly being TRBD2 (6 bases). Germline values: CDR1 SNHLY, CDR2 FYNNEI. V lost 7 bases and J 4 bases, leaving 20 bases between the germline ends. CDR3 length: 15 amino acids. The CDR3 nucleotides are TGTGCCAGCACCGCATGGAGGGGAGGAGGGTACGAGCAGTACTTC. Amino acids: CASTAWRGGGYEQYF.

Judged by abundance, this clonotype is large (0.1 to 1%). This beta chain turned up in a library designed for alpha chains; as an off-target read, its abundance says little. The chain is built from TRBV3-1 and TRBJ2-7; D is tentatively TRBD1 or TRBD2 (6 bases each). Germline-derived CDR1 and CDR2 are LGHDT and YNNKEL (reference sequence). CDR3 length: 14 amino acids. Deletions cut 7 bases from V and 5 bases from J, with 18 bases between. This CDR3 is CASIQSGAGDEQYF. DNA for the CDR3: TGTGCCAGCATTCAATCGGGGGCCGGGGACGAGCAGTACTTC.

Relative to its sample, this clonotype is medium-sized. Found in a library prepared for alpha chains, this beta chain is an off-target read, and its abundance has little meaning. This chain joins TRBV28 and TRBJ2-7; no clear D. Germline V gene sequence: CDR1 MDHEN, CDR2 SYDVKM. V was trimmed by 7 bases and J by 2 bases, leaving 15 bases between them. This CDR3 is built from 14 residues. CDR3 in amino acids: CASTPRPYPYEQYF. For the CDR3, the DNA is TGTGCCAGCACCCCCCGGCCTTACCCCTACGAGCAGTACTTC.

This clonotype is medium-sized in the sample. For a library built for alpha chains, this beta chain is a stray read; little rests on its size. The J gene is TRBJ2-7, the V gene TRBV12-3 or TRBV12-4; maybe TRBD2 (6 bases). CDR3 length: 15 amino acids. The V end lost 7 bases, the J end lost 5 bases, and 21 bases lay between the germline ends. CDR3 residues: CASKRTGERLDEQYF. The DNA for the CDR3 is TGTGCCAGCAAGCGAACGGGAGAGAGGTTAGACGAGCAGTACTTC.

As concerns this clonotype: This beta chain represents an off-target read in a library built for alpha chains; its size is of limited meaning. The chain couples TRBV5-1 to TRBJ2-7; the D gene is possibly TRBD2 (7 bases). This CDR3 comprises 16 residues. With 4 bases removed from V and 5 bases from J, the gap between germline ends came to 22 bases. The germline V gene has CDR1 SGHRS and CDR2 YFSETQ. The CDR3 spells CASSPQPGRGAHEQYF. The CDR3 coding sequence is TGCGCCAGCAGCCCTCAACCGGGACGGGGGGCCCACGAGCAGTACTTC.

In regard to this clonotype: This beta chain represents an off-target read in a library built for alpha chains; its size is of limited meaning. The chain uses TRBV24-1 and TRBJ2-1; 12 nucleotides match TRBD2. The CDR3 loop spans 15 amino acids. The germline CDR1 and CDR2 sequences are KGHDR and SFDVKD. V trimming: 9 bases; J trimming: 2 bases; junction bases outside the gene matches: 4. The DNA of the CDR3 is TGTGCCACCCAACTAGCGGGGGGCACCTACAATGAGCAGTTCTTC. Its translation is CATQLAGGTYNEQFF.

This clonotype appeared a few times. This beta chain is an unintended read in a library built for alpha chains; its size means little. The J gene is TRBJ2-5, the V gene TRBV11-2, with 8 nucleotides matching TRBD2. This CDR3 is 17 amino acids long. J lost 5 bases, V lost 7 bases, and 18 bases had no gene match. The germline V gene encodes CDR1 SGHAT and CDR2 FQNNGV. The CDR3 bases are TGTGCCAGCAAGTTCTTCGGGACTAGGGATCTCACCGAGACCCAGTACTTC. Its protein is CASKFFGTRDLTETQYF.

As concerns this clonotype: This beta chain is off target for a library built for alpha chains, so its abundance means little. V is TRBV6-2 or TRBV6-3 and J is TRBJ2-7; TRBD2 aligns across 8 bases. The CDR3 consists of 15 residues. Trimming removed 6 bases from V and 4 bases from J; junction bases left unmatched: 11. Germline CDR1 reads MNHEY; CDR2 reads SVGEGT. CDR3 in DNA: TGTGCCAGCAGGATACCGGGACTAGAACATTACGAGCAGTACTTC. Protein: CASRIPGLEHYEQYF.

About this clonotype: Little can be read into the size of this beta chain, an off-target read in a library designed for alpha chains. The CDR3 bases are TGTGCCAGCAGCTCCCGGAGAACGTCGGAGACCCAGTACTTC. Translating gives CASSSRRTSETQYF. The rearrangement joins TRBV9 to TRBJ2-5; no definite D call. This CDR3 is 14 amino acids long. CDR1 and CDR2 from the germline V gene are SGDLS and YYNGEE. The V end lost 4 bases, the J end lost 5 bases, and 15 bases lay between the germline ends.

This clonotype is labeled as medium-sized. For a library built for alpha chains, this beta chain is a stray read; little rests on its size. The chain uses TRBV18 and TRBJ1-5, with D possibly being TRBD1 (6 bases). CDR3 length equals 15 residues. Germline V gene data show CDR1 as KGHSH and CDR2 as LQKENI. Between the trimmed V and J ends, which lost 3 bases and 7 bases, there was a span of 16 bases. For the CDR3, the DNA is TGTGCCAGCTCACCTGAGACAGGATTAGGACAGCCCCAGCATTTT. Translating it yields CASSPETGLGQPQHF.

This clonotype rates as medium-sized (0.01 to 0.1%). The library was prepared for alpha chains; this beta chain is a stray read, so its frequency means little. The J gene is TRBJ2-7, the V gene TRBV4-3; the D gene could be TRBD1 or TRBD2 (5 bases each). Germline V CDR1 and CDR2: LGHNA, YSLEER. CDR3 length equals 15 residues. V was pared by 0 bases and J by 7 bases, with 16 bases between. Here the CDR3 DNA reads TGCGCCAGCAGCCAAGATGCCGGGGCCAGGTTTGAGCAGTACTTC. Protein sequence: CASSQDAGARFEQYF.

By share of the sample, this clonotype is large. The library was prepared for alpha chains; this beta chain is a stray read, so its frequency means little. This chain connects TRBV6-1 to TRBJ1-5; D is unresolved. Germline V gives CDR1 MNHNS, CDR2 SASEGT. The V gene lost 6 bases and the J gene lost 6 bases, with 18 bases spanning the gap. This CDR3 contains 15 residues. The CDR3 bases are TGTGCCAGCAGCGTTCGTTCAAATCCCCCTCAGCCCCAGCATTTT. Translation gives CASSVRSNPPQPQHF.

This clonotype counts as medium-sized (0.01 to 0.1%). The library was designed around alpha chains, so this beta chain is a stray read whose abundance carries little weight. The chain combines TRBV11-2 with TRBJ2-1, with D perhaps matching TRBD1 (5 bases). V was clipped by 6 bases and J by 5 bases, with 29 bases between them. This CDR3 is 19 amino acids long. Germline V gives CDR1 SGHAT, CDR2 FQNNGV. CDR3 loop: CASRGSGQGGPSWNNEQFF. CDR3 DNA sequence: TGTGCCAGCAGGGGTTCTGGGCAGGGTGGCCCTTCTTGGAACAATGAGCAGTTCTTC.

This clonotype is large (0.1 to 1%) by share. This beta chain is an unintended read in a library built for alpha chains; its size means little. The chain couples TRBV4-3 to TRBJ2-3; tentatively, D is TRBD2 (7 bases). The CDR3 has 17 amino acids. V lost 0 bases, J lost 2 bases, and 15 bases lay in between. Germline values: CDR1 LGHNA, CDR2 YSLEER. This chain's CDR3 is CASSQEWGGLLTDTQYF. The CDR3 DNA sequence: TGCGCCAGCAGCCAAGAATGGGGGGGCCTACTCACAGATACGCAGTATTTT.

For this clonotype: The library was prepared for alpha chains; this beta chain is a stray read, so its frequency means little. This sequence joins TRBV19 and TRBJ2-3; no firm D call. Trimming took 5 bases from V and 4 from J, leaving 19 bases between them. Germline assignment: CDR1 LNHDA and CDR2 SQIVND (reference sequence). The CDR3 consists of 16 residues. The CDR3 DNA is TGTGCCAGTAGTCTGGGGATGTCTCCCGGAGCAGATACGCAGTATTTT. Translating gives CASSLGMSPGADTQYF.

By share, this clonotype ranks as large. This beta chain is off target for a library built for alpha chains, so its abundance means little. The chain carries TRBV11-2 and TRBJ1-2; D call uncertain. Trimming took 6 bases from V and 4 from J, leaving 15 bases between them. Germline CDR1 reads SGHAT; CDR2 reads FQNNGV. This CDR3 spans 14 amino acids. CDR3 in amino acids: CASSQNRASYGYTF. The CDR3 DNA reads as TGTGCCAGCAGTCAAAACCGGGCAAGCTATGGCTACACCTTC.

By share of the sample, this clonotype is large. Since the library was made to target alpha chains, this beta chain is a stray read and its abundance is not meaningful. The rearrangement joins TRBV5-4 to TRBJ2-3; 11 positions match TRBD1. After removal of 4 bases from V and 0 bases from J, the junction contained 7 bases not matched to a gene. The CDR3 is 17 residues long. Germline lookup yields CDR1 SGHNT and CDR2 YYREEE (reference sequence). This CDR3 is CASSPGGTGGSTDTQYF. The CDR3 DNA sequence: TGTGCCAGCAGCCCCGGGGGGACAGGGGGAAGCACAGATACGCAGTATTTT.

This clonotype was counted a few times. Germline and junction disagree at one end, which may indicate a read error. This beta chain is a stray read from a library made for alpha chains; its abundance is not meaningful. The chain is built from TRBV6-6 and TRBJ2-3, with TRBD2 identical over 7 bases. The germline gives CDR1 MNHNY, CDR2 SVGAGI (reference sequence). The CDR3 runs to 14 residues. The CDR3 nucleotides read TGTGCTAGCATCAAAAGGGAGGGGCCAGATACGCAGTATTTT. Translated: CASIKREGPDTQYF.

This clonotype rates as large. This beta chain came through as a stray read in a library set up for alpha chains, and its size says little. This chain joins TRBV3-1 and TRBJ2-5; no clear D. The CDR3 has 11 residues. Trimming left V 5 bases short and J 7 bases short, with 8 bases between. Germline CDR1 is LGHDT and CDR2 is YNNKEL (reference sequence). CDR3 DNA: TGTGCCAGCAGCACCACCGGGACCCAGTACTTC. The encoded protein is CASSTTGTQYF.

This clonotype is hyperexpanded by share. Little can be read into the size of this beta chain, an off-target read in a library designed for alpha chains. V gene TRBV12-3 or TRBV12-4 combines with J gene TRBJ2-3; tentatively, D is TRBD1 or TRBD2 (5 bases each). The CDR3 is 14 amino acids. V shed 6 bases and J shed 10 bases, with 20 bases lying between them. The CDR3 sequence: CASRIGTQGSSQYF. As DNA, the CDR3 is TGTGCCAGCAGGATCGGGACCCAGGGAAGTTCGCAGTATTTT.

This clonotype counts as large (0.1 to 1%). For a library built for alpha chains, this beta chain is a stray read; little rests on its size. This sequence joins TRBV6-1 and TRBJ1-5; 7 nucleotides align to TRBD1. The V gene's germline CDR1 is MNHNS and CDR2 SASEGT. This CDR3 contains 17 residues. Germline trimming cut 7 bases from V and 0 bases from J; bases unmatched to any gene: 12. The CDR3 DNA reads TGTGCCAGCATCACCAGGGACAGACCCGTTAGCAATCAGCCCCAGCATTTT. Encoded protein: CASITRDRPVSNQPQHF.

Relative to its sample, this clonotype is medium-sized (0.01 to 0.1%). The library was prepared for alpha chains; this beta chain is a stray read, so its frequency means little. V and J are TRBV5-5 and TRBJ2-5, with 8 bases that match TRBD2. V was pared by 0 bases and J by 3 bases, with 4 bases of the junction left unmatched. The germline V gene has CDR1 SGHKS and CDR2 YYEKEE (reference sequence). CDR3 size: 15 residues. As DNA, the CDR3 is TGTGCCAGCAGCTTGGGCGGGGGGCGTAAAGAGACCCAGTACTTC. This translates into CASSLGGGRKETQYF. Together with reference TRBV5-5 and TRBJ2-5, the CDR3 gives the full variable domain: DAGVTQSPTHLIKTRGQQVTLRCSPISGHKSVSWYQQVLGQGPQFIFQYYEKEERGRGNFPDRFSARQFPNYSSELNVNALLLGDSALYLCASSLGGGRKETQYFGPGTRLLVL.

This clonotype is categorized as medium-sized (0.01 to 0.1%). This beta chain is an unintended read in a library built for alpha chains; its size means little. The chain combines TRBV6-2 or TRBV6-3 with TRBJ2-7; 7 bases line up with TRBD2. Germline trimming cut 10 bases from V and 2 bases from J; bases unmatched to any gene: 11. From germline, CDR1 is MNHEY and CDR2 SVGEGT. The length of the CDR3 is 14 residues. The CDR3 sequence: CATQFLAGAYEQYF. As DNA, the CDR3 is TGTGCCACCCAATTTTTAGCGGGTGCCTACGAGCAGTACTTC.

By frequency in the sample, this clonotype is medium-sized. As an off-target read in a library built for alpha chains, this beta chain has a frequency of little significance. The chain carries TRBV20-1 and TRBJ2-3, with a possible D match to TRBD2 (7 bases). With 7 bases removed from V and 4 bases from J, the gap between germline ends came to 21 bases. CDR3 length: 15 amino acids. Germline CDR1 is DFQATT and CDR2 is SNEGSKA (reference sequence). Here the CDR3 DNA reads TGCAGTGGCCTGGGGAGTCCGGGGGGCCCAGATACGCAGTATTTT. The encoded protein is CSGLGSPGGPDTQYF.